These T cell receptor beta chains were read from a single sample in a study of blood T cell repertoires in COVID-19. Sequenced by immunoSEQ multiplex PCR; TCRdb stores in-frame clones only, minus some. Of around 320,000 clones listed, around 88% are singletons. Sample: peripheral blood. All receptors derive from a woman aged 25 to 39 who had recovered from COVID-19. Both conserved end residues are part of each CDR3. The D gene is left open where the match is weak. Clone size is not always given. Where it is, it says once, few, many or a class for expanded clones.

V gene	clone size	J gene	D gene	CDR3 protein	CDR3 DNA
TRBV19	-	TRBJ1-5	-	CASSIDGGSGQPQHF	TGTGCCAGTAGTATCGATGGTGGGTCGGGTCAGCCCCAGCATTTT
TRBV30	-	TRBJ1-1	-	CAWSTVMNTEAFF	TGTGCCTGGAGTACAGTAATGAACACTGAAGCTTTCTTT
TRBV19	-	TRBJ1-6	TRBD1	CASSIPGQAYNSPLHF	TGTGCCAGTAGCATACCGGGACAGGCGTATAATTCACCCCTCCACTTT
TRBV3-1/TRBV3-2	-	TRBJ1-1	-	CASSQAWGAEAFF	TGTGCCAGCAGCCAAGCCTGGGGCGCTGAAGCTTTCTTT
TRBV11-3	-	TRBJ2-1	TRBD1	CASSPGQGSSYNEQFF	TGTGCCAGCAGCCCGGGACAGGGGAGCTCCTACAATGAGCAGTTCTTC
TRBV20-1	-	TRBJ2-2	TRBD2	CSASTSGGAGSTGELFF	TGCAGTGCTAGTACTAGCGGGGGGGCCGGGAGCACCGGGGAGCTGTTTTTT
TRBV11-2	-	TRBJ2-7	TRBD2	CASSLAPSGSSYEQYF	TGTGCCAGCAGCTTAGCACCTAGCGGGTCCTCCTACGAGCAGTACTTC
TRBV28	-	TRBJ2-7	-	CASSITEGEQYF	TGTGCCAGCAGCATCACGGAGGGCGAGCAGTACTTC
TRBV11-3	-	TRBJ2-1	TRBD1	CASSLFRTGSSYNEQFF	TGTGCCAGCAGCTTATTTAGGACAGGGAGCTCCTACAATGAGCAGTTCTTC
TRBV7-2	-	TRBJ2-3	TRBD2	CASSVLGGDTQYF	TGTGCCAGCAGCGTCCTGGGGGGGGATACGCAGTATTTT
TRBV28	-	TRBJ1-1	-	CASRGPNTEAFF	TGTGCCAGCAGGGGCCCAAACACTGAAGCTTTCTTT
TRBV14	once	TRBJ2-1	TRBD2	CASSQTLAGAYNEQFF	TGTGCCAGCAGCCAAACCCTAGCGGGGGCTTACAATGAGCAGTTCTTC
TRBV28	-	TRBJ1-1	-	CASSSRGGLNTEAFF	TGTGCCAGCAGTTCAAGGGGGGGGCTGAACACTGAAGCTTTCTTT
TRBV2	-	TRBJ1-1	TRBD1	CASRRQGTTEAFF	TGTGCCAGCAGACGACAGGGTACCACTGAAGCTTTCTTT
TRBV5-6	-	TRBJ2-4	-	CASTKMLAKNIQYF	TGTGCCAGCACCAAAATGTTAGCCAAAAACATTCAGTACTTC
TRBV4-1	-	TRBJ1-4	-	CASSLHPRGLEKLFF	TGCGCCAGCAGCCTACATCCCCGGGGACTGGAAAAACTGTTTTTT
TRBV19	-	TRBJ2-2	-	CASRGVSTGELFF	TGTGCCAGCAGGGGGGTGTCGACCGGGGAGCTGTTTTTT
TRBV2	-	TRBJ1-1	-	CASRLRGGGTEAFF	TGTGCCAGCAGATTAAGGGGAGGGGGCACTGAAGCTTTCTTT
TRBV7-9	-	TRBJ2-4	TRBD2	CASSPRTSGYFGAKNIQYF	TGTGCCAGCAGCCCTCGGACTAGCGGCTACTTCGGAGCCAAAAACATTCAGTACTTC
TRBV9	-	TRBJ2-3	TRBD1	CASSVTGATRGTDTQYF	TGTGCCAGCAGCGTAACAGGGGCCACGAGAGGCACAGATACGCAGTATTTT
TRBV7-2	-	TRBJ2-2	TRBD2	CASSFLAGGNTGELFF	TGTGCCAGCAGCTTTCTAGCGGGGGGGAACACCGGGGAGCTGTTTTTT
TRBV19	-	TRBJ1-5	-	CASSIAGVSQPQHF	TGTGCCAGTAGTATCGCAGGGGTAAGTCAGCCCCAGCATTTT
TRBV19	-	TRBJ1-3	-	CASSAGSSGNTIYF	TGTGCCAGTAGTGCGGGATCCTCTGGAAACACCATATATTTT